This TCR beta chain was found in a study of cytomegalovirus exposure and HLA in healthy donors. Assay: immunoSEQ multiplex PCR; the TCRdb copy retains only in-frame clones and omits some. The data contain some 150,000 clones, approximately 86% of them singletons. Turning to this clone: Its specificity is unknown.

The V and J ends lost 5 bases and 1 base, in that order; junction bases with no gene match: 6. CDR3 length: 15 residues. In germline, CDR1 is SNHLY, CDR2 FYNNEI. Findings and limits, study-wide: The authors enumerated 150 to 200 TCR beta chains as linked to cytomegalovirus. With high specificity and sensitivity, the classifier reportedly diagnosed cytomegalovirus status. Many donors carried some public TCRs, although rarity characterized most TCR sequences. Subsequent analysis found a tendency for first-cohort TCR clusters to co-occur within the 120 or so validation repertoires.

The gene calls are TRBV2 and TRBJ2-5, with 8 bases that match TRBD1. Sequencing input: PBMCs. The receptor was derived from a man between 18 and 35 years old in good health and CMV-seropositive. The CDR3 nucleotides read TGTGCCAGCAGTCCCTTGACAGGGGCCCAAGAGACCCAGTACTTC. This codes for CASSPLTGAQETQYF.